This T cell receptor (beta chain) was obtained from a study of Ad26.COV2.S vaccination and SARS-CoV-2 variants. Study-wide background: Enrolled in COV1001, the donor was in the Ad26.COV2.S trial arm, which received the vaccine. Overall study results and limits: Non-spike TCR breadth showed similarity between vaccine and placebo recipients.

Germline V lookup: CDR1 MNHEY, CDR2 SVGAGI. This CDR3 comprises 15 residues. Trimming removed 2 bases from V and 0 bases from J, with 11 bases in between. Treatment: some 20 received Ad26.COV2.S at low or high dose, single or two shots; 5 received placebo; per-sample allocation not given. It was on day 63 after the first vaccine or placebo injection that samples were taken. It was an adult aged 18-55 years in Boston who was the donor. Expressing Wuhan-strain SARS-CoV-2 spike, an Ad26 vector served as the vaccine. Turning to this clone: The antigen remains unidentified.

Assay: immunoSEQ multiplex PCR; the TCRdb copy retains only in-frame clones and omits some. The sample yields 350,000 to 450,000 clones, about 90% seen once. The V call is TRBV6-5, the J call TRBJ2-7, with a possible D match to TRBD1 (6 bases). This TCR came from a person between 18 and 65 years old who received the Ad26.COV2.S COVID-19 vaccine or a placebo. The source was peripheral blood, collected in a trial of Ad26.COV2.S vaccine versus placebo. CDR3 sequence (DNA): TGTGCCAGCAGTTACAAAATGGACAGCTCCTACGAGCAGTACTTC. Its protein product is CASSYKMDSSYEQYF.